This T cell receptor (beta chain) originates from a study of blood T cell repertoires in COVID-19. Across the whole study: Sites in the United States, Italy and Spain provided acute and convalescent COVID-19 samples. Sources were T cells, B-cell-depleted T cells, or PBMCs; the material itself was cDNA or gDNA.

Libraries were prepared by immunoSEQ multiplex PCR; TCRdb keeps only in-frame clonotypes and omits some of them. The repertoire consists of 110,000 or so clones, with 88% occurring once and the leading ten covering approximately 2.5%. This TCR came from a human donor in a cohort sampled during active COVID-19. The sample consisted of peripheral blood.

The CDR3 DNA reads TGTGCCAGCATACAGGGCTATGGCTACACCTTC. Translated: CASIQGYGYTF. The gene calls are TRBV12-3 or TRBV12-4 and TRBJ1-2; TRBD1 is a possible D gene (6 bases). There are 11 residues in the CDR3. The V end was cut by 7 bases, the J end by 4 bases, with 7 bases between.